This TCR beta chain appears in the sequencing data of a study of blood T cell repertoires in COVID-19. Study context: Acute-phase and convalescent COVID-19 samples originated in the United States, Italy and Spain. T cells, B-cell-depleted T cells, or PBMCs supplied cDNA or gDNA.

Per the original data handling: The authors estimated nucleated cell counts from reference gene primer amplification. Profiled with immunoSEQ multiplex PCR; TCRdb holds only in-frame clones, not every one. The DNA gave D and trimming, while V, J and clone size come from that table. This sample has roughly 250,000 clones; 70% to 90% occur once, and the top ten carry under 2.5%. This CDR3 has 14 residues. The V gene's germline CDR1 is LNHDA and CDR2 SQIVND (reference sequence). V was shortened by 1 base and J by 5 bases, with 11 bases between the two germline ends. The clonotype was recovered from a woman aged 50 to 60 with acute or convalescent COVID-19. Material for sequencing was peripheral blood. The J gene is TRBJ1-1, the V gene TRBV19, with D perhaps matching TRBD1 (6 bases). CDR3 loop: CASSIAQGGTEAFF. The CDR3 region has the DNA TGTGCCAGTAGTATAGCACAGGGAGGGACTGAAGCTTTCTTT.